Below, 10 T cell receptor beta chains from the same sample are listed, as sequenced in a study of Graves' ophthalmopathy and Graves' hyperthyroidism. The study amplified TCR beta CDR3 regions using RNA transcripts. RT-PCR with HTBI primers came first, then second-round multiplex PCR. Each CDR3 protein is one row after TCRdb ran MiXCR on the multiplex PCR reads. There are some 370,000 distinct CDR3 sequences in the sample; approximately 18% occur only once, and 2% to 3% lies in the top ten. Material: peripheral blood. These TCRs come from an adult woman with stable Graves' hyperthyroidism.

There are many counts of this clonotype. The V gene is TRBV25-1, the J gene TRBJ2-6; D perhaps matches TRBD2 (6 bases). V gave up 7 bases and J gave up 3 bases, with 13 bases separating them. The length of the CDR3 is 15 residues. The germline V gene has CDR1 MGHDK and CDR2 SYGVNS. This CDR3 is CASTGGLFGANVLTF. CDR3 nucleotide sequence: TGTGCCAGCACCGGAGGGTTGTTTGGGGCCAACGTCCTGACTTTC.

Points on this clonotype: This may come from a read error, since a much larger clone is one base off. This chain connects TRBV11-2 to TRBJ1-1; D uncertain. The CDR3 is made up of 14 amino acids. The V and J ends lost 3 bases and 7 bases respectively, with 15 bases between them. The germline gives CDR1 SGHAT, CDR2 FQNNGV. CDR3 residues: CASSLASRGLEAFF. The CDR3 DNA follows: TGTGCCAGCAGCTTGGCGTCACGAGGCCTTGAAGCTTTCTTT.

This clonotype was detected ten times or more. The CDR3 DNA reads TGTGCCAGCAGTGAAATCGGACAGGGAAGCTCTGAAGCTTTCTTT. Protein: CASSEIGQGSSEAFF. V gene TRBV2 combines with J gene TRBJ1-1; 8 nucleotides match TRBD1. This CDR3 contains 15 residues. The germline V gene has CDR1 SNHLY and CDR2 FYNNEI. V was pared by 2 bases and J by 6 bases, with 8 bases of the junction left unmatched.

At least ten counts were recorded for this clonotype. CDR3 region: CASSSRGMLNQPQHF. The CDR3 DNA sequence: TGTGCCAGCAGTTCCAGGGGGATGCTCAATCAGCCCCAGCATTTT. The rearrangement links TRBV27 to TRBJ1-5, with 7 bases identical to TRBD1. Germline CDR1 reads MNHEY; CDR2 reads SMNVEV (reference sequence). V lost 4 bases to trimming and J lost 3 bases; unmatched junction nucleotides: 6. The CDR3 loop spans 15 amino acids.

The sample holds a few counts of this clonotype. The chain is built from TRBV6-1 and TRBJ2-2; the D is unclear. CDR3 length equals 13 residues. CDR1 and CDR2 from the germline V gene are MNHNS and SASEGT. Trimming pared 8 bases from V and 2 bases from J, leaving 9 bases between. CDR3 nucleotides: TGTGCCAGCGTGAACAGAAACACCGGGGAGCTGTTTTTT. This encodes CASVNRNTGELFF.

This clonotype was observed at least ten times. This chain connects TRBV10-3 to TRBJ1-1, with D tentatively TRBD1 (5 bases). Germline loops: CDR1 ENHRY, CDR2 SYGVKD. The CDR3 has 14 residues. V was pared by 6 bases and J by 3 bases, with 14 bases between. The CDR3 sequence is CAISERGLDTEAFF. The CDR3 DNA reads TGTGCCATCAGCGAGAGGGGATTGGACACTGAAGCTTTCTTT.

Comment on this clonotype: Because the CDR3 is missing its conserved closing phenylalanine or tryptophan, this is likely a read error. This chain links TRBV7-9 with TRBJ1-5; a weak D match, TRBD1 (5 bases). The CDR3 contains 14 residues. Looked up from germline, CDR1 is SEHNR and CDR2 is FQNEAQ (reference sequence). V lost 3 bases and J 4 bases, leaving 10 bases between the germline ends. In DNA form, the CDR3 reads TGTGCCAGCAGCTTGTCAGGGATTAATCAGCCCCAGCATCTT. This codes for CASSLSGINQPQHL.

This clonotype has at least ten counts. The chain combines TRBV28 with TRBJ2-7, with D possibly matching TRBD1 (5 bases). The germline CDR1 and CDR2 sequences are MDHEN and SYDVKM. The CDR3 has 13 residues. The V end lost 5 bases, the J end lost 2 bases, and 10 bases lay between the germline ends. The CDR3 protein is CASSRGHPYEQYF. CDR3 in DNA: TGTGCCAGCAGTCGCGGACACCCCTACGAGCAGTACTTC.

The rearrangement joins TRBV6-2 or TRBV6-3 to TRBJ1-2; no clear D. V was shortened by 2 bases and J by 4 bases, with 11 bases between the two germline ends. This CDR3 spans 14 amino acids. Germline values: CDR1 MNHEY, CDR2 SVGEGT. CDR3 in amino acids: CASSYRQLGYGYTF. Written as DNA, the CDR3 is TGTGCCAGCAGTTACCGCCAGCTAGGCTATGGCTACACCTTC.

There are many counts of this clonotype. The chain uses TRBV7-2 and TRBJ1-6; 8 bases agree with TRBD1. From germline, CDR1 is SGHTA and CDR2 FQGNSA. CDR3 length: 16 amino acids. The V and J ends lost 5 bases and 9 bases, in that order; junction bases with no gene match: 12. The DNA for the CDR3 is TGTGCCAGCAGCCTACGATCACAGGGGGTTGGTTCACCCCTCCACTTT. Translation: CASSLRSQGVGSPLHF.